This is a list of T cell receptor beta chains from one sample in a study of T cell responses to AZD1222 COVID-19 vaccine. Assay: immunoSEQ multiplex PCR; the TCRdb copy retains only in-frame clones and omits some. The sample records roughly 180,000 clones, around 88% being singletons. The starting material was peripheral blood, obtained on day 0 of AZD1222 vaccination. Receptor source: an adult in good health. Each CDR3 is given with its conserved first and last residue. A D gene is named only where the DNA matches it firmly. Size tells how often a clone was seen (once, few, many) or the class of an expanded clone, and some rows leave it out.

size | D | J | V | DNA | CDR3
- | - | TRBJ1-5 | TRBV3-1/TRBV3-2 | TGTGCCAGCAGCCTGGCGGGTATGGGTCAGCCCCAGCATTTT | CASSLAGMGQPQHF
- | - | TRBJ2-1 | TRBV29-1 | TGCAGCGTTTCCAGACAGACGGTCGGCAATGAGCAGTTCTTC | CSVSRQTVGNEQFF
- | TRBD2 | TRBJ2-3 | TRBV2 | TGTGCCAGCAGTGAAGAGGCGGGGGTCGGGACAGATACGCAGTATTTT | CASSEEAGVGTDTQYF
once | TRBD2 | TRBJ2-2 | TRBV3-1/TRBV3-2 | TGTGCCAGCAGCCAAGCGAGGGGGAGTGCGGGAGGCAACACCGGGGAGCTGTTTTTT | CASSQARGSAGGNTGELFF
- | - | TRBJ1-1 | TRBV5-6 | TGTGCCAGCAGCGGCGCGCGGCCTGGGGCTTTCTTT | CASSGARPGAFF
once | - | TRBJ2-5 | TRBV6-6 | TGTGCCAGCTCCACGCCGGGGAAAGAGACCCAGTACTTC | CASSTPGKETQYF
few | - | TRBJ1-5 | TRBV11-2 | TGTGCCAGCAGTTTGGAGAGCAATCAGCCCCAGCATTTT | CASSLESNQPQHF
- | - | TRBJ2-5 | TRBV9 | TGTGCCAGCAGCGTTACGCCTGGGGGAGGAGAGACCCAGTACTTC | CASSVTPGGGETQYF
- | - | TRBJ1-5 | TRBV6-5 | TGTGCCAGCAGAAAGGGAGGCCAGCCCCAGCATTTT | CASRKGGQPQHF
- | - | TRBJ1-1 | TRBV5-6 | TGTGCCAGCAGCGGAAGTGCTTTCACTGAAGCTTTCTTT | CASSGSAFTEAFF
- | TRBD1 | TRBJ1-2 | TRBV19 | TGTGCCTGTAGGGACAGCTATGGCTACACCTTC | CACRDSYGYTF
- | - | TRBJ1-5 | TRBV6-4 | TGTGCCAGCAGTGAATCAGGTGGGGGTCAGCCCCAGCATTTT | CASSESGGGQPQHF
- | - | TRBJ2-7 | TRBV7-8 | TGTGCCAGCAGCTTAGGGCAACAGCGCGAGCAGTACTTC | CASSLGQQREQYF
- | - | TRBJ1-1 | TRBV10-3 | TGTGCCATCAACCGGGATAACACTGAAGCTTTCTTT | CAINRDNTEAFF
- | - | TRBJ2-5 | TRBV25-1 | TGTGCCAGCAGTGAATGGAGGGGGAAGTGGGCCGAGACCCAGTACTTC | CASSEWRGKWAETQYF